The subject of this entry is one T cell receptor (beta chain). Antigen specificity is unknown. The CDR3 loop spans 16 amino acids. Per the germline V gene, CDR1 is GTSNPN and CDR2 is SVGIG (reference sequence). V was pared by 4 bases and J by 5 bases, with 11 bases of the junction left unmatched. Sequencing was performed with immunoSEQ multiplex PCR; in TCRdb, only in-frame clones are kept and a portion is missing. The repertoire has about 54,000 clones, roughly nine tenths of them found once; the top ten carry around 8.4%. The entry originates in a study of cytomegalovirus exposure and HLA in healthy donors. Study details: It was reported in a later analysis that the same platform had been used for the 90 to 150 validation repertoires as for the approximately 700 first-cohort repertoires. Study observations and caveats: Cytomegalovirus-associated status was assigned to 150 to 200 TCR beta chains.

This TCR came from a woman younger than 35 in good health and CMV-seropositive. Sequenced sample: PBMCs. V usage is TRBV30 and J usage is TRBJ2-7; TRBD2 agrees at 13 bases. CDR3 residues: CAWTSQLAGGPNEQYF. The CDR3 bases are TGTGCCTGGACCTCCCAACTAGCGGGGGGGCCCAACGAGCAGTACTTC. Together with reference TRBV30 and TRBJ2-7, the CDR3 gives the full variable domain: SQTIHQWPATLVQPVGSPLSLECTVEGTSNPNLYWYRQAAGRGLQLLFYSVGIGQISSEVPQNLSASRPQDRQFILSSKKLLLSDSGFYLCAWTSQLAGGPNEQYFGPGTRLTVT.